Detailed here is one T cell receptor (beta chain). Its target is unknown. The primer mix had 60 Vbeta and 13 Jbeta primers. Sequencing used immunoSEQ multiplex PCR; TCRdb keeps in-frame clones, though not all of them. Of around 180,000 clones listed, about 77% are singletons. V was cut by 3 bases and J by 5 bases, with 17 bases left in between. Per germline, CDR1 MNHEY and CDR2 SMNVEV (reference sequence). The CDR3 runs 17 residues. These data originate in a study of cytomegalovirus exposure and HLA in healthy donors. Whole-study results and caveats: Highly shared variants forming one cluster were likely a sequencing artifact.

The specimen sequenced was PBMCs. The receptor was derived from a man between 60 and 75 years old in good health and CMV-seronegative. The V gene is TRBV27, the J gene TRBJ1-6, with D perhaps matching TRBD1 (5 bases). CDR3 nucleotide sequence: TGTGCCAGCAGTTTTACCCCGGGGGGGTCGGATAATTCACCCCTCCACTTT. Its translation is CASSFTPGGSDNSPLHF.